A single sample is the source of the 25 T cell receptor beta chains below, sequenced in a study of control samples from healthy donors and cancer patients. Generated by immunoSEQ multiplex PCR, the TCRdb table keeps only in-frame clones and is missing some. This sample carries approximately 140,000 clones, more than 85% of them seen once, and the ten largest clones take just over 8.5%. Sequencing used blood. The receptors were sampled from a woman in her thirties in good health.

The CDR3 loop reads CASSERLGTQYF. The CDR3 DNA follows: TGTGCCAGCAGCGAACGGCTGGGGACCCAGTACTTC. The rearrangement joins TRBV7-2 to TRBJ2-5; no clear D gene. Trimming cost V 5 bases and J 7 bases, with 11 bases left between them. This CDR3 spans 12 amino acids. Looked up from germline, CDR1 is SGHTA and CDR2 is FQGNSA.

The genes are TRBV29-1 and TRBJ1-1; 7 bases map to TRBD1. The CDR3 extends over 14 amino acids. J gave up 5 bases and V 2 bases, and 8 bases lay outside the gene matches. The V gene's germline CDR1 is SQVTM and CDR2 ANQGSEA. The CDR3 DNA follows: TGCAGCGTTGAAATCCCAGGGGGGAGGACTGAAGCTTTCTTT. This translates into CSVEIPGGRTEAFF.

To note about this clone: This sample includes further DNA sequences coding for the same CDR3. DNA for the CDR3: TGTGCCAGCAGTCTGACAGGGGGTACTGAAGCTTTCTTT. It is translated as CASSLTGGTEAFF. The chain employs TRBV6-5 and TRBJ1-1; 9 bases agree with TRBD1. Unmatched junction bases numbered 3, after V lost 5 bases and J lost 5 bases. Germline V gene data show CDR1 as MNHEY and CDR2 as SVGAGI. This CDR3 spans 13 amino acids.

This rearrangement joins TRBV30 to TRBJ1-1; D not certain. Trimming took 0 bases from V and 1 from J, leaving 6 bases between them. Germline CDR1 and CDR2: GTSNPN and SVGIG (reference sequence). The CDR3 has 13 amino acids. The CDR3 nucleotides are TGTGCCTGGAGTGTGGAAAGGAACACTGAAGCTTTCTTT. It yields the protein CAWSVERNTEAFF.

The chain recombines TRBV15 with TRBJ2-1; a possible D gene is TRBD2 (6 bases). Germline CDR1 and CDR2: LNHNV and YYDKDF (reference sequence). The CDR3 length is 15 residues. V was clipped by 1 base and J by 4 bases, with 11 bases between them. The CDR3 region is CATSRGREPYNEQFF. The DNA for the CDR3 is TGTGCCACCAGCAGAGGGCGGGAACCTTACAATGAGCAGTTCTTC.

This clone came up once. The chain employs TRBV14 and TRBJ1-5; D gene ambiguous. The CDR3 is made up of 12 amino acids. CDR1 and CDR2 from the germline V gene are SGHDN and FVKESK. Trimming cost V 5 bases and J 4 bases, with 6 bases left between them. CDR3 region: CASSWGNQPQHF. The DNA of the CDR3 is TGTGCCAGCAGCTGGGGTAATCAGCCCCAGCATTTT.

The genes are TRBV27 and TRBJ2-7; 8 nucleotides line up with TRBD1. Germline-derived CDR1 and CDR2 are MNHEY and SMNVEV (reference sequence). The CDR3 is made up of 13 amino acids. Trimming took 5 bases from V and 7 from J; bases not matched to a gene: 7. The CDR3 is CASSQINRGEQYF. The DNA for the CDR3 is TGTGCCAGCAGTCAGATTAACAGGGGGGAGCAGTACTTC.

This clone was observed a single time. J is TRBJ2-7 and V is TRBV9, with 9 bases identical to TRBD2. Germline V gene data show CDR1 as SGDLS and CDR2 as YYNGEE. J was trimmed by 0 bases and V by 4 bases; bases with no gene match: 5. The CDR3 length is 15 residues. The CDR3 sequence is CASSRVAGVSYEQYF. The CDR3 DNA reads TGTGCCAGCAGCCGGGTAGCGGGAGTCTCCTACGAGCAGTACTTC.

This chain joins TRBV5-6 and TRBJ2-7; TRBD1 aligns across 11 bases. Germline CDR1 SGHDT, CDR2 YYEEEE. With 2 bases clipped from V and 5 bases from J, the junction kept 12 bases outside the gene matches. The CDR3 is made up of 17 amino acids. The CDR3 sequence: CASSFFWTGGESNEQYF. DNA for the CDR3: TGTGCCAGCAGCTTTTTTTGGACAGGGGGCGAATCGAACGAGCAGTACTTC.

This clone has only one observation. The chain couples TRBV15 to TRBJ1-2; D not resolved. V dropped 0 bases and J dropped 7 bases, with 12 bases sitting between them. There are 14 residues in the CDR3. Germline V gives CDR1 LNHNV, CDR2 YYDKDF (reference sequence). The CDR3 nucleotides are TGTGCCACCAGCAGAGATAGGGCAGCAATTGGCTACACCTTC. Protein product: CATSRDRAAIGYTF.

V gene TRBV7-8 combines with J gene TRBJ1-1; no firm D call. Trimming left V 1 base short and J 2 bases short, with 8 bases between. Germline V gene lookup returns CDR1 SGHVS and CDR2 FQNEAQ. CDR3 length equals 14 residues. This chain's CDR3 is CASSLVGSNTEAFF. Here the CDR3 DNA reads TGTGCCAGCAGCTTAGTTGGGAGTAACACTGAAGCTTTCTTT.

CDR3 in amino acids: CASSGTRGVYEQYF. The CDR3 DNA follows: TGTGCCAGCAGCGGGACTAGAGGAGTCTACGAGCAGTACTTC. The V call is TRBV5-4, the J call TRBJ2-7; TRBD2 matches at 8 bases. This CDR3 is built from 14 residues. CDR1 is SGHNT and CDR2 is YYREEE in the germline V gene (reference sequence). Trimming cost V 4 bases and J 3 bases; bases outside gene matches: 6.

This clone was found once. The rearrangement uses TRBV5-6 and TRBJ1-1, with D maybe TRBD1 (6 bases). The CDR3 sequence is 15 residues long. V shed 2 bases and J shed 2 bases, with 13 bases lying between them. Per germline, CDR1 SGHDT and CDR2 YYEEEE. This CDR3 reads CASSFTGFVNTEAFF. CDR3 bases: TGTGCCAGCAGCTTTACAGGGTTTGTCAACACTGAAGCTTTCTTT.

Worth noting for this clone: Other nucleotide sequences in the sample specify the same CDR3. This chain links TRBV6-5 with TRBJ1-5; no clear D gene. The CDR3 sequence is 14 residues long. The V and J ends lost 0 bases and 2 bases respectively, with 5 bases between them. Germline lookup yields CDR1 MNHEY and CDR2 SVGAGI. For the CDR3, the DNA is TGTGCCAGCAGTTACTCGGGAGGCAATCAGCCCCAGCATTTT. This sequence encodes CASSYSGGNQPQHF.

CDR3 nucleotide sequence: TGTGCCAGCAGTCCCCGAGGGGGGAAAACTGAAGCTTTCTTT. It encodes CASSPRGGKTEAFF. The gene calls are TRBV2 and TRBJ1-1; a weak D match, TRBD1 (6 bases). There are 14 residues in the CDR3. The ends were cut back, 5 bases at V and 5 bases at J, with 15 bases in the middle. Per germline, CDR1 SNHLY and CDR2 FYNNEI.

The gene calls are TRBV15 and TRBJ1-4; D not resolved. Germline values: CDR1 LNHNV, CDR2 YYDKDF (reference sequence). V was cut by 3 bases and J by 5 bases, with 13 bases left in between. The CDR3 is made up of 15 amino acids. Here the CDR3 reads CATSSSAAGNEKLFF. In DNA form, the CDR3 reads TGTGCCACCAGCAGCTCAGCCGCCGGGAATGAAAAACTGTTTTTT.

The chain combines TRBV27 with TRBJ2-7; 9 positions match TRBD2. CDR3 length: 15 amino acids. Germline CDR1 and CDR2: MNHEY and SMNVEV (reference sequence). V shed 8 bases and J 0 bases; nucleotides not matched to a gene: 8. CDR3 nucleotides: TGTGCCAGCTCCGCGGGACTAGCTGGCTCCTACGAGCAGTACTTC. Its protein product is CASSAGLAGSYEQYF.

The chain employs TRBV27 and TRBJ2-7; 8 positions match TRBD2. The CDR3 has 14 amino acids. CDR1 and CDR2 (germline): MNHEY, SMNVEV (reference sequence). The ends lost 6 bases at V and 3 bases at J; junction bases unmatched: 7. The DNA for the CDR3 is TGTGCCAGCAGGCGGACGGGGGGGGGCTACGAGCAGTACTTC. Encoded protein: CASRRTGGGYEQYF.

V gene TRBV27 combines with J gene TRBJ2-7; 7 nucleotides match TRBD2. This CDR3 has 14 amino acids. CDR1 and CDR2 from the germline V gene are MNHEY and SMNVEV (reference sequence). The V segment lost 3 bases and the J segment 6 bases; nucleotides outside the gene matches: 8. In DNA form, the CDR3 reads TGTGCCAGCAGTTTGGGGCGGGAGTGGCGCGAGCAGTACTTC. This translates into CASSLGREWREQYF.

This chain links TRBV4-1 with TRBJ1-4; 10 bases match TRBD1. Germline trimming cut 2 bases from V and 3 bases from J; bases unmatched to any gene: 3. Germline V gives CDR1 MGHRA, CDR2 YSYEKL. The CDR3 length is 16 residues. This CDR3 reads CASSQPGQGPNEKLFF. CDR3 sequence (DNA): TGCGCCAGCAGCCAACCGGGACAGGGGCCTAATGAAAAACTGTTTTTT.

The chain employs TRBV5-1 and TRBJ1-1; possibly TRBD1 for D (5 bases). The CDR3 loop spans 13 amino acids. The ends were cut back, 2 bases at V and 3 bases at J, with 8 bases in the middle. Germline V gives CDR1 SGHRS, CDR2 YFSETQ. CDR3 DNA: TGCGCCAGCAGCTTTTCAGGGCACACTGAAGCTTTCTTT. The encoded protein is CASSFSGHTEAFF.

The rearrangement links TRBV3-1 (or the pseudogene TRBV3-2) to TRBJ1-6; D not certain. The CDR3 spans 18 residues. V lost 0 bases, J lost 9 bases, and 21 bases lay in between. Germline V gene lookup returns CDR1 LGHDT and CDR2 YNNKEL (reference sequence). CDR3 residues: CASSQDWQASTIGSPLHF. The CDR3 DNA reads TGTGCCAGCAGCCAAGATTGGCAGGCGAGCACAATAGGTTCACCCCTCCACTTT.

About this clone itself: Other nucleotide sequences in the sample specify the same CDR3. This chain joins TRBV6-5 and TRBJ2-1; 7 bases are shared with TRBD1. V was clipped by 6 bases and J by 7 bases; unmatched bases: 3. CDR1 and CDR2 (germline): MNHEY, SVGAGI. The CDR3 extends over 12 amino acids. In DNA, the CDR3 is TGTGCCAGCAGCCTACAGGGGAATGAGCAGTTCTTC. Protein: CASSLQGNEQFF.

The chain combines TRBV2 with TRBJ2-2; 7 nucleotides line up with TRBD1. This CDR3 has 15 amino acids. V shed 3 bases, J shed 3 bases, and the junction held 4 bases outside the gene matches. Germline V gives CDR1 SNHLY, CDR2 FYNNEI. Written as DNA, the CDR3 is TGTGCCAGCAGTGAGTTGCAGGGGGACACCGGGGAGCTGTTTTTT. Translation gives CASSELQGDTGELFF.

The J gene is TRBJ2-5, the V gene TRBV4-1; weak D call: TRBD1 (6 bases). V was trimmed by 0 bases and J by 3 bases, leaving 8 bases between them. The CDR3 sequence is 14 residues long. Germline assignment: CDR1 MGHRA and CDR2 YSYEKL. The CDR3 spells CASSQDYREETQYF. The CDR3 nucleotides are TGCGCCAGCAGCCAAGATTACAGGGAAGAGACCCAGTACTTC.